These 11 T cell receptor beta chains were sequenced from one sample in a study of cytomegalovirus exposure and HLA in healthy donors. The primer mix had 60 Vbeta and 13 Jbeta primers. TCRdb keeps only in-frame clones here, not all; method: immunoSEQ multiplex PCR. The table lists over 150,000 clones, just under 85% of them singletons, with roughly 5% in the top ten. Sequencing was performed on PBMCs. The origin of the receptors is a girl aged 10-17 years in good health and CMV-seropositive.

The chain recombines TRBV28 with TRBJ1-1; D is unclear. V was clipped by 4 bases and J by 0 bases, with 9 bases between them. The CDR3 totals 14 residues. The germline gives CDR1 MDHEN, CDR2 SYDVKM. The DNA for the CDR3 is TGTGCCAGCAGTTCTAGAACGATGAACACTGAAGCTTTCTTT. Translated: CASSSRTMNTEAFF.

The rearrangement joins TRBV19 to TRBJ1-3; D is uncertain. Per the germline V gene, CDR1 is LNHDA and CDR2 is SQIVND (reference sequence). The CDR3 consists of 16 residues. V lost 4 bases, J lost 2 bases, and 15 bases lay in between. CDR3 sequence: CASSTLLDSTGNTIYF. The DNA of the CDR3 is TGTGCCAGTAGTACCCTCCTAGACTCCACTGGAAACACCATATATTTT.

Worth noting for this clone: One junction end disagrees with the germline gene, perhaps due to a read error. The V call is TRBV2, the J call TRBJ2-4; D not resolved. Germline V gives CDR1 SNHLY, CDR2 FYNNEI. This CDR3 has 15 amino acids. Written as DNA, the CDR3 is TGTGCCAGCAGAAGAGACGGTTTTGGCAAAAACAGTCAGTACTTC. This encodes CASRRDGFGKNSQYF.

The chain carries TRBV5-1 and TRBJ2-3; tentatively, D is TRBD2 (6 bases). The germline CDR1 and CDR2 sequences are SGHRS and YFSETQ. CDR3 length: 13 amino acids. Trimming left V 3 bases short and J 7 bases short, with 12 bases between. CDR3 amino acids: CASSSVRGNTQYF. CDR3 bases: TGCGCCAGCAGCTCTGTGCGGGGCAATACGCAGTATTTT.

The gene calls are TRBV30 and TRBJ2-3; 14 positions match TRBD2. V was clipped by 3 bases and J by 2 bases; unmatched bases: 10. This CDR3 is built from 18 residues. The V gene's germline CDR1 is GTSNPN and CDR2 SVGIG (reference sequence). This CDR3 is CAWSRSRTSGGPTDTQYF. The CDR3 bases are TGTGCCTGGAGCAGAAGTCGGACTAGCGGGGGGCCCACAGATACGCAGTATTTT.

This chain uses TRBV11-2 with TRBJ1-1, with D unclear. V lost 5 bases and J 4 bases, leaving 14 bases between the germline ends. The CDR3 totals 14 residues. Germline-derived CDR1 and CDR2 are SGHAT and FQNNGV. CDR3 in amino acids: CASSPGWRSTEAFF. The CDR3 nucleotides read TGTGCCAGCAGCCCTGGGTGGCGGTCCACTGAAGCTTTCTTT.

The chain joins TRBV2 to TRBJ2-5; 7 bases map to TRBD1. Germline values: CDR1 SNHLY, CDR2 FYNNEI. This CDR3 contains 15 residues. The V gene end was trimmed by 6 bases and the J gene end by 4 bases; junction bases not matched to a gene: 11. The CDR3 bases are TGTGCCAGCAGCCAGACCCGACAGGGTGTAGAGACCCAGTACTTC. This sequence encodes CASSQTRQGVETQYF.

The chain combines TRBV21-1 with TRBJ1-5; the table's D call, TRBD1, has no DNA check behind it. TRBV21-1 is marked as a pseudogene. The CDR3 sequence is 14 residues long. The CDR3 is CASRGASGNQPQHF. DNA for the CDR3: TGTGCCAGCAGGGGGGCCTCCGGGAATCAGCCCCAGCATTTT.

The V and J genes are TRBV28 and TRBJ1-1; the D is unclear. Looked up from germline, CDR1 is MDHEN and CDR2 is SYDVKM. The CDR3 length is 11 residues. V lost 1 base, J lost 8 bases, and 5 bases lay in between. The CDR3 protein is CASSLSLEAFF. The CDR3 nucleotides read TGTGCCAGCAGTTTATCCCTGGAAGCTTTCTTT.

J is TRBJ1-1 and V is TRBV19; 11 bases fit TRBD1. V lost 6 bases and J lost 5; bases outside the gene matches: 5. Germline V lookup: CDR1 LNHDA, CDR2 SQIVND (reference sequence). There are 14 residues in the CDR3. The CDR3 loop reads CASRTGTGGTEAFF. The CDR3, as DNA: TGTGCCAGTAGGACCGGGACAGGGGGAACTGAAGCTTTCTTT.

V and J are TRBV5-1 and TRBJ1-2; D is perhaps TRBD1 (6 bases). Trimming removed 0 bases at V and 4 bases at J, with 10 bases between. CDR1 and CDR2 from the germline V gene are SGHRS and YFSETQ. This CDR3 comprises 14 residues. The CDR3 region has the DNA TGCGCCAGCAGCTTGGGGACAGTCTCCTATGGCTACACCTTC. It translates to CASSLGTVSYGYTF.